A selection of T cell receptor beta chains follows, all from one sample in a study of T cell responses to AZD1222 COVID-19 vaccine. Sequenced by immunoSEQ multiplex PCR; TCRdb stores in-frame clones only, minus some. Of some 110,000 clones in the sample, about 82% are singletons; the top ten hold 17%. Here the sequenced sample was peripheral blood, taken 28 days after the second AZD1222 dose. These receptor sequences come from an adult who received the AZD1222 COVID-19 vaccine. Each CDR3 is given with its conserved first and last residue. A D gene is named only where the DNA matches it firmly. Size values are once, few and many counts, or a class for expanded clones, and some rows have none.

>TRBJ1-4|.|TRBV28|.
CASSSGVPKLFF
TGTGCCAGCAGTTCCGGGGTACCGAAACTGTTTTTT
>TRBJ1-2|.|TRBV7-9|once
CASSLDANYGYTF
TGTGCCAGCAGCTTAGACGCTAACTATGGCTACACCTTC
>TRBJ1-4|TRBD1|TRBV6-5|.
CASRPGGGRGKLFF
TGTGCCAGCAGACCAGGGGGTGGCCGGGGGAAACTGTTTTTT
>TRBJ2-1|.|TRBV7-6|.
CASSLGGSLTSSYNEQFF
TGTGCCAGCAGCTTAGGGGGGTCACTGACCAGCTCCTACAATGAGCAGTTCTTC
>TRBJ2-2|.|TRBV24-1|.
CATSDFPRMRGGRAGELFF
TGTGCCACCAGTGATTTCCCACGGATGAGGGGAGGTAGAGCCGGGGAGCTGTTTTTT
>TRBJ1-3|.|TRBV6-4|.
CGSMGIEGGNTIYF
TGTGGTAGTATGGGGATTGAAGGTGGAAACACCATATATTTT
>TRBJ2-3|.|TRBV28|large
CASSLDSTDTQYF
TGTGCCAGCAGTTTAGACAGCACAGATACGCAGTATTTT
>TRBJ1-2|.|TRBV5-6|.
CASSPTDRPNYGYTF
TGTGCCAGCAGCCCTACAGACAGACCTAACTATGGCTACACCTTC
>TRBJ2-1|.|TRBV18|.
CASSRNPTAGGSHNEQFF
TGTGCCAGCTCACGGAATCCCACGGCCGGGGGTTCTCACAATGAGCAGTTCTTC
>TRBJ2-2|TRBD1|TRBV11-2|few
CASSTPLREGAAGELFF
TGTGCCAGCAGCACCCCCCTTCGTGAGGGGGCGGCTGGGGAGCTGTTTTTT